Listed below are T cell receptor beta chains from one sample, sequenced in a study of T cells after somatic rescue of genetic block. Data came from immunoSEQ multiplex PCR; TCRdb stores just in-frame clones and leaves some out. The sample includes around 64,000 clones, just over 90% of them seen just once. Input material: peripheral blood mononuclear cells (PBMCs). Receptor source: a man aged 40-55 years. Each CDR3 is given with its conserved first and last residue. A D gene is named only where the DNA matches it firmly. Rows may omit the clone size; those that give it use once, few, many or a size class.

CDR3nt	CDR3aa	abundance	d_gene	v_gene	j_gene
TGTGCCAGCAGTTACCTGACAGGGCGTACGTCACCCCTCCACTTT	CASSYLTGRTSPLHF	-	TRBD1	TRBV6-5	TRBJ1-6
TGTGCCAGCAGGCCCCTCGGGGGCAGGCAAGAGACCCAGTACTTC	CASRPLGGRQETQYF	-	-	TRBV6-1	TRBJ2-5
TGTGCCAGTAGCCCGGGACTAGCGGGAGTGGAGACCCAGTACTTC	CASSPGLAGVETQYF	-	TRBD2	TRBV19	TRBJ2-5
TGTGCCAGCAGCCAAGCAGGTACAGGGTCGGCGTACGAGCAGTACTTC	CASSQAGTGSAYEQYF	-	-	TRBV4-2	TRBJ2-7
TGTGCCAGCTCACTATCCGCTCGGACTGAAGCTTTCTTT	CASSLSARTEAFF	-	-	TRBV18	TRBJ1-1
TGTGCCTGGAGTGTCCCTACTGACGGAACCTACGAGCAGTACTTC	CAWSVPTDGTYEQYF	once	-	TRBV30	TRBJ2-7
TGCGCCAGCAGTCCTTCCGGGACAGGGGTGGCAGATACGCAGTATTTT	CASSPSGTGVADTQYF	-	TRBD1	TRBV5-1	TRBJ2-3
TGCGCCAGCAGCTTGGCTAGCGGGGTTACGAGCTCCTACAATGGGCAGTTCTTC	CASSLASGVTSSYNGQFF	-	TRBD2	TRBV5-1	TRBJ2-1
TGTGCCACCCAACTAGGAGACAATGAGCAGTTCTTC	CATQLGDNEQFF	-	-	TRBV19	TRBJ2-1
TGTGCCAGCGCTCGCGCGGGGTATACGCAGTATTTT	CASARAGYTQYF	-	-	TRBV28	TRBJ2-3
TGTGCCAGCAGCTCGGGGGACAGGGAGTTTAATCAGCCCCAGCATTTT	CASSSGDREFNQPQHF	-	TRBD1	TRBV5-6	TRBJ1-5
TGCGCCAGCAGCCAGGCCTATGGCCGAGAACAGCCCCAGCATTTT	CASSQAYGREQPQHF	-	-	TRBV4-1	TRBJ1-5
TGCGCCAGCAGCCGATCCGGGACTAGCGGGACCCCGGTGGGAGATACGCAGTATTTT	CASSRSGTSGTPVGDTQYF	-	TRBD2	TRBV4-1	TRBJ2-3
TGTGCCAGCTCATACCAACCCGGGACGGACTATGGCTACACCTTC	CASSYQPGTDYGYTF	-	-	TRBV18	TRBJ1-2
TGTGCCAGCAGCTTAACGACAGCCGGCAATCAGCCCCAGCATTTT	CASSLTTAGNQPQHF	-	-	TRBV7-6	TRBJ1-5
TGCGCCAGCAGCCAAGTACAGGACACCGGGGAGCTGTTTTTT	CASSQVQDTGELFF	-	-	TRBV4-1	TRBJ2-2
TGTGCCAGCAGCAAAGCGCTTTCTTTGGCTTGCAGGAAAACCACCTACGAGCAGTACTTC	CASSKALSLACRKTTYEQYF	-	-	TRBV21-1	TRBJ2-7
TGTGCCAGCAGTTTATTCCCGATGAATCAGCCCCAGCATTTT	CASSLFPMNQPQHF	-	-	TRBV28	TRBJ1-5
TGTGCCAGTAGTCTGACAGGTTCGAATCAGCCCCAGCATTTT	CASSLTGSNQPQHF	-	-	TRBV19	TRBJ1-5
TGTGCCAGCAGCTTGGACCCCGCCGTCGGGGAGCTGTTTTTT	CASSLDPAVGELFF	-	-	TRBV5-4	TRBJ2-2
TGTGCCAGCAGCTCACACGGGCCGGACCTCTACAATGAGCAGTTCTTC	CASSSHGPDLYNEQFF	-	-	TRBV5-4	TRBJ2-1
TGCGCCAGCAGCTTGGGGGGCGCGAACGGGGAGCTGTTTTTT	CASSLGGANGELFF	-	-	TRBV5-1	TRBJ2-2
TGTGCCAGCGCGGGACTAGCGAGAAATGAGCAGTTCTTC	CASAGLARNEQFF	once	TRBD2	TRBV2	TRBJ2-1
TGTGCCTGGAGAAGGGACAGTTTCGGCTACACCTTC	CAWRRDSFGYTF	-	TRBD1	TRBV30	TRBJ1-2
TGCGCCAGCAGCCGGTACGGGACGGGGAGCACAGATACGCAGTATTTT	CASSRYGTGSTDTQYF	-	-	TRBV5-1	TRBJ2-3
TGTGCCAGCAGTGGGTTAGGACTAGTCTATGGCTACACCTTC	CASSGLGLVYGYTF	-	-	TRBV6-1	TRBJ1-2
TGTGCCAGTAGTCAGGGGGGGAGGGATACGCAGTATTTT	CASSQGGRDTQYF	-	-	TRBV19	TRBJ2-3
TGTGCCAGCAGCTTGACAGGGTACTTCGAGCAGTACTTC	CASSLTGYFEQYF	few	-	TRBV5-6	TRBJ2-7
TGTGCCTGGAGTATGGGACAGGGGGCGAGGGATGAGCAGTTCTTC	CAWSMGQGARDEQFF	once	TRBD1	TRBV30	TRBJ2-1
TGTGCCAGCAGCGTCCGGGACGACGTATACAATGAGCAGTTCTTC	CASSVRDDVYNEQFF	-	-	TRBV9	TRBJ2-1
TGTGCCAGCAGCTTAGATCAGGGTCAGCCCCAGCATTTT	CASSLDQGQPQHF	-	-	TRBV11-2	TRBJ1-5
TGTGCCAGCAGCTTTGCGGGCACCGGGGAGCTGTTTTTT	CASSFAGTGELFF	few	-	TRBV7-9	TRBJ2-2